The entry below describes one T cell receptor (beta chain). The antigen it binds to is not known. Base qualities are not recorded, but no much larger clone differs from it by a single base. These data originate in a study of T cells after posttransplantation cyclophosphamide (dated by TCRdb to 2016 to 2018). Looking at the study overall: Using TRB sequencing, the study followed how the T cell repertoire rebuilt after myeloablative bone marrow transplantation with posttransplantation cyclophosphamide given as GVHD prophylaxis. Blood from every one of the 30 to 35 PTCy patients who had 1-year posttransplant specimens underwent TRB sequencing. Because TRA and TRB clonality were tightly correlated in fewer than 10 samples, subsequent TCR analyses were focused on TRB only. Antigen receptor sequencing covered samples from roughly 35 PTCy-treated patients and approximately 15 of their related bone marrow donors. Public TRB sequences were searched against a database of over 3,500 sequences associated with responses to pathogens, tumor antigens, self-antigens and alloantigens. In 3 patients, TRB sequencing was also performed on up to 3 more blood samples taken 2 to 5.2 years after transplant, and in 4 patients, pretransplant blood was also TRB-sequenced. Findings and caveats that apply to the study as a whole: Donor-recipient similarity was low at 1-2 months but increased during the first year, and donor CD8+ memory clones often dominated later blood repertoires. Across the 45 to 55 patients, TRB clonality was highly associated with recipient CMV seropositivity and CMV reactivation, and diversity with PTCy was similar to that in the CNI/methotrexate controls. The TRB repertoires of T cells infiltrating skin or GI tract showed only limited overlap with the TRB repertoires of T cells in blood.

The label giving this sample's treatment or condition can be read as: high-dose cyclophosphamide on days +3 and +4 as single-agent GVHD prophylaxis. For conditioning, the PTCy patients got busulfan and fludarabine, then a related or unrelated marrow graft, followed by cyclophosphamide on days +3 and +4. The PTCy-treated patients were drawn from a prospective, multi-institutional clinical trial. Peripheral blood and bone marrow mononuclear cells were isolated by Ficoll-Hypaque density centrifugation and were cryopreserved. Genomic DNA was the input for TRB sequencing, which was run either with the immunoSEQ assay at survey resolution or with the hsTCRB kit. The published analysis was carried out like this. The immunoSEQ software handled initial read processing, and the LymphoSeq R package was used for repertoire analyses. For each TRB dataset, clonality was calculated as 1 minus normalized Shannon entropy, and the Gini coefficient was computed as well. To infer phenotypes in unsorted samples, TRB sequences from sorted subsets of the recipient or donor were mapped onto the unsorted samples of the same recipient. Not all clones reach the TCRdb copy of this immuneACCESS table, which keeps in-frame sequences only. Checked studies attribute under half of the gap to unresolved V genes and leave the rest unexplained. The V and J calls and clone size are taken from that table; D and trimming were inferred from the DNA. This sample is represented by over 10,000 clones; about 2.1% of them were singletons. The top ten constitute about 14% of the sample.

The CDR3, cysteine through phenylalanine, is 13 amino acids long. Only the CDR3 DNA stays, 39 bases, in frame from base 1. The germline V gene (reference sequence) supplies CDR1 LNHNV and CDR2 YYDKDF. Ends trimmed: V by 5 bases, J by 7 bases; bases unmatched to a gene: 5. This chain is built from TRBV15 and TRBJ1-2; 9 bases in the junction line up with TRBD1. The specimen was PBMCs, collected after allogeneic stem cell transplant with posttransplant cyclophosphamide. This clonotype was sampled from a male patient aged 25-45 years who received an allogeneic stem cell transplant from a related donor, was CMV-positive, and had no GVHD. Donor T cells from the graft may be present among the T cells after a transplant. The encoded CDR3 is CATSSQDRGGYTF. The sequenced DNA is TGTGCCACCAGCTCCCAGGACAGGGGTGGCTACACCTTC.